The clone carrying this T cell receptor beta chain was detected a few times. Its antigen is as yet unknown. The data were taken from a study of T cell repertoires in cytomegalovirus infection. Whole-study context: Public TCR beta signatures were indicative of both CMV infection and a matching HLA type.

TCRdb re-analysed the reads in MiXCR, keeping a single row per CDR3 protein. The sample has around 58,000 distinct CDR3 sequences, around 20% seen once. The V segment lost 5 bases and the J segment 4 bases; nucleotides outside the gene matches: 8. There are 16 residues in the CDR3. CDR1 and CDR2 from the germline V gene are SGHAT and FQNNGV. The receptor comes from a human donor in good health (CMV status not recorded). Some clones in this sample may be carry-over from other donors' samples. This specimen consisted of CD8+ T cells from cultured PBMCs, obtained from culture after CMV antigen stimulation. This chain connects TRBV11-2 to TRBJ2-1; 10 bases agree with TRBD2. The CDR3 nucleotides read TGTGCCAGCAGCATTACTAGCGGGGCCTTATACAATGAGCAGTTCTTC. It specifies CASSITSGALYNEQFF. Full variable domain (missing parts from reference TRBV11-2 and TRBJ2-1): EAGVAQSPRYKIIEKRQSVAFWCNPISGHATLYWYQQILGQGPKLLIQFQNNGVVDDSQLPKDRFSAERLKGVDSTLKIQPAKLEDSAVYLCASSITSGALYNEQFFGPGTRLTVL.